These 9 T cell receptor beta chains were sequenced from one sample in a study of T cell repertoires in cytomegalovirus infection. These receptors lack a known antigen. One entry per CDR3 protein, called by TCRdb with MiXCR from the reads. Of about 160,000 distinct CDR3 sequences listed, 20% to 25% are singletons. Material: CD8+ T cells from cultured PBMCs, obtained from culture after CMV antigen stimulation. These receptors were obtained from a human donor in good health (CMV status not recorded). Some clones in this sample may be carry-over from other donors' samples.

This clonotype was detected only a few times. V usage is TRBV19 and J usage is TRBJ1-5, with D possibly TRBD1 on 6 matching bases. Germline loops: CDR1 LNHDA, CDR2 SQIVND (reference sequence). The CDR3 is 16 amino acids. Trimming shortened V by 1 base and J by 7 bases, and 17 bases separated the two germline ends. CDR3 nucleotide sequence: TGTGCCAGTAGTATAGCGGGGAGGGGGATCGGACAGCCCCAGCATTTT. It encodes CASSIAGRGIGQPQHF.

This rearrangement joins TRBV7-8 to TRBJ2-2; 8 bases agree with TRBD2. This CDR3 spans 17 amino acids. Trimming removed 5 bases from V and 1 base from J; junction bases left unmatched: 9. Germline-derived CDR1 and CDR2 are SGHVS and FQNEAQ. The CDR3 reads CASSAPAGGLNTGELFF. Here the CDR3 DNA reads TGTGCCAGCAGCGCCCCGGCGGGGGGCTTGAACACCGGGGAGCTGTTTTTT.

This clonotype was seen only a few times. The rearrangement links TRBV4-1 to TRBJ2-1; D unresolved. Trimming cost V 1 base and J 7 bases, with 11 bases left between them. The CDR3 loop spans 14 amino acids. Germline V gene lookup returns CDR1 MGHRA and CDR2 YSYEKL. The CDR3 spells CASSQGKGWNEQFF. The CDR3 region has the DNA TGCGCCAGCAGCCAAGGAAAGGGATGGAATGAGCAGTTCTTC.

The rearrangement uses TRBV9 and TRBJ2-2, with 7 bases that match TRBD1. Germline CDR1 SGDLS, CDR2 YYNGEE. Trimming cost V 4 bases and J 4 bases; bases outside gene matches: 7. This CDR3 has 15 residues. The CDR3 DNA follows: TGTGCCAGCAGCTTTGACAGGGACAGCACCGGGGAGCTGTTTTTT. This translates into CASSFDRDSTGELFF.

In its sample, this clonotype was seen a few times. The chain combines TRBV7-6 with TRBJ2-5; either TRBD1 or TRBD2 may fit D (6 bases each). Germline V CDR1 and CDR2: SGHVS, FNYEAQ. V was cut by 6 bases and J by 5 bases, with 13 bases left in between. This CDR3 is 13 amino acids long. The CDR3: CASSSTGRETQYF. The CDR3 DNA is TGTGCCAGCAGTTCAACAGGGAGGGAGACCCAGTACTTC.

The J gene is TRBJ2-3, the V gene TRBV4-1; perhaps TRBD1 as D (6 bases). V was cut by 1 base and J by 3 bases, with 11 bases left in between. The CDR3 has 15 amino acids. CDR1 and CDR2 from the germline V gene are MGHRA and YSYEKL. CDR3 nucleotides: TGCGCCAGCAGCCAAGGGGGACATCGAACAGATACGCAGTATTTT. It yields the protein CASSQGGHRTDTQYF.

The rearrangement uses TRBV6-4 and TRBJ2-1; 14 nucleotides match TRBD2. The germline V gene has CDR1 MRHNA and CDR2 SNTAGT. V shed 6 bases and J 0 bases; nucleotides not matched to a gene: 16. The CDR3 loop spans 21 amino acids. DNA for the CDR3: TGTGCCAGCAGCGCCTCGATCTTAGGGACTAGCGGGGGCAGCTCCTACAATGAGCAGTTCTTC. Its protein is CASSASILGTSGGSSYNEQFF.

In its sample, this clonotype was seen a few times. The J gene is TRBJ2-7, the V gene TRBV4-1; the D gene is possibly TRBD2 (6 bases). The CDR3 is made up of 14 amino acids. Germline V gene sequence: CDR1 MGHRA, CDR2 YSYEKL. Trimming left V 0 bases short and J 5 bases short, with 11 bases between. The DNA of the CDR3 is TGCGCCAGCAGCCAAGAACCGGGGGTTAACGAGCAGTACTTC. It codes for CASSQEPGVNEQYF.

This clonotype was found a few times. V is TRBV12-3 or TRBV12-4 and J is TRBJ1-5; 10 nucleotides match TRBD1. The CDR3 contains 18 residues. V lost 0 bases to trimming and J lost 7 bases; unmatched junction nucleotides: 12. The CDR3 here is CASSLALWDRGKGQPQHF. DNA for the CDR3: TGTGCCAGCAGTTTAGCGCTTTGGGACAGGGGAAAGGGACAGCCCCAGCATTTT.